This TCR beta chain was observed in a study of cytomegalovirus exposure and HLA in healthy donors. General observations from the study: HLA-A and HLA-B allele assignments for most subjects were reportedly predicted accurately using TCR beta sequences. For TCR beta chains, V- and J-gene trimming was later linked to a missense DCLRE1C variant.

About this clone: What it binds is unknown.

The primer mix had 60 Vbeta and 13 Jbeta primers. The authors' processing: Later, an analysis found approximately 80 million unique TCR beta chains, and around 10 million of these were shared. The repertoire was sequenced with immunoSEQ multiplex PCR; TCRdb's copy has only in-frame clones and lacks some. V and J calls and clone size are given by that table; D and trimming were obtained from the DNA. Of roughly 120,000 clones listed, roughly four fifths are singletons. Looked up from germline, CDR1 is SGHDT and CDR2 is YYEEEE. This CDR3 contains 15 residues. Sequencing input: PBMCs. The genes are TRBV5-6 and TRBJ2-5; 7 nucleotides align to TRBD1. The J call is uncertain, as TRBJ2-7 better fits the DNA end. The TCR sequence derives from a man aged 30-40 years in good health and CMV-seropositive. CDR3 in DNA: TGTGCCAGCAGCTTGATAAAGGCAGGGGGTGGCGAGCAGTACTTC. This codes for CASSLIKAGGGEQYF.